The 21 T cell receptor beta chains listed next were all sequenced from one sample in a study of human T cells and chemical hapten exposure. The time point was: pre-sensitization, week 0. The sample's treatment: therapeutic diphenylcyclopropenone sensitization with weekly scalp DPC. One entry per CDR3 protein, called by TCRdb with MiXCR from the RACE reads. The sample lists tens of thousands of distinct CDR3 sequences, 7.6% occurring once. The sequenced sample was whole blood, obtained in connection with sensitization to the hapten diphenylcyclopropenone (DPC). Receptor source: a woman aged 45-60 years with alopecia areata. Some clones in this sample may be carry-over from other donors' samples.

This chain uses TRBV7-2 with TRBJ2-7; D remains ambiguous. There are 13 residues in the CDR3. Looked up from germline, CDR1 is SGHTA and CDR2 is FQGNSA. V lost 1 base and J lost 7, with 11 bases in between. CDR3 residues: CASSLGPLEEQYF. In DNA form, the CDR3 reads TGTGCCAGCAGCTTAGGGCCGTTGGAGGAGCAGTACTTC.

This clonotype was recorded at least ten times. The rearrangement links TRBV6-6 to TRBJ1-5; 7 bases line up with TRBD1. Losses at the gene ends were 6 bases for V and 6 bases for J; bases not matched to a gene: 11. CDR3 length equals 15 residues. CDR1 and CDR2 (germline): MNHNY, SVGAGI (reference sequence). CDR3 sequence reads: CASRTSKGAGQPQHF. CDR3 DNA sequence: TGTGCCAGCAGGACCTCAAAGGGGGCGGGTCAGCCCCAGCATTTT.

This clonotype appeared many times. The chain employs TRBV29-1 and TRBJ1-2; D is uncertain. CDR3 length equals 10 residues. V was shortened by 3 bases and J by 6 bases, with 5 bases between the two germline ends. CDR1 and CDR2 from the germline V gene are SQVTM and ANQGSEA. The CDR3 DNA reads TGCAGCGTTGATCTGGATGGCTACACCTTC. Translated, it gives CSVDLDGYTF.

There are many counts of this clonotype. CDR3: CASKGQGSYNEQFF. The DNA of the CDR3 is TGTGCCAGTAAGGGGCAGGGCTCCTACAATGAGCAGTTCTTC. V and J are TRBV19 and TRBJ2-1; tentative D call: TRBD1 (5 bases). Trimming left V 7 bases short and J 0 bases short, with 10 bases between. The length of the CDR3 is 14 residues. Germline V CDR1 and CDR2: LNHDA, SQIVND (reference sequence).

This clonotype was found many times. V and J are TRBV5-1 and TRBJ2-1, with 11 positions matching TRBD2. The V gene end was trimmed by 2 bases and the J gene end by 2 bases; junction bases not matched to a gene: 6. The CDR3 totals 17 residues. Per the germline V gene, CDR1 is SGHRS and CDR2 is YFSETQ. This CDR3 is CASSFQRLAGTYNEQFF. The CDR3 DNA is TGCGCCAGCAGCTTCCAAAGACTAGCGGGAACCTACAATGAGCAGTTCTTC.

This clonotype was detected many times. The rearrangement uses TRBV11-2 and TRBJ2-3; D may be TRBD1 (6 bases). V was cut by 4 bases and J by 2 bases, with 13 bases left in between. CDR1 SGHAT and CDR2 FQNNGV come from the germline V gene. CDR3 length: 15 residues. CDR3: CASSSLQGPTDTQYF. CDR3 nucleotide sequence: TGTGCCAGCAGCTCACTTCAGGGGCCCACAGATACGCAGTATTTT.

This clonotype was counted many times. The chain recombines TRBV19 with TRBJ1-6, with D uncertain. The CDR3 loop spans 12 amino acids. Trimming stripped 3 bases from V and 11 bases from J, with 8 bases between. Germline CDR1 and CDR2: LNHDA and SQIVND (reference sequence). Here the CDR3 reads CASSIGAPPLHF. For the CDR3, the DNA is TGTGCCAGTAGTATCGGTGCGCCACCCCTCCACTTT.

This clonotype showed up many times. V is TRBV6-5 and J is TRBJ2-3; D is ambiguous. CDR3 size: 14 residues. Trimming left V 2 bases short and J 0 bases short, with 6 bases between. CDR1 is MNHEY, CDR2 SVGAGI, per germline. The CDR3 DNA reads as TGTGCCAGCAGTTACCGCACTAGCACAGATACGCAGTATTTT. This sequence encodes CASSYRTSTDTQYF.

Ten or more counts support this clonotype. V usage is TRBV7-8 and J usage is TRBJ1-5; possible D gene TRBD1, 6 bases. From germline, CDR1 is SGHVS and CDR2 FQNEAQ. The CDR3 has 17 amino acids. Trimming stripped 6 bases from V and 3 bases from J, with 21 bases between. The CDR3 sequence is CASRVSGQGKSNQPQHF. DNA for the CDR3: TGTGCCAGCAGAGTCTCGGGGCAGGGGAAGTCCAATCAGCCCCAGCATTTT.

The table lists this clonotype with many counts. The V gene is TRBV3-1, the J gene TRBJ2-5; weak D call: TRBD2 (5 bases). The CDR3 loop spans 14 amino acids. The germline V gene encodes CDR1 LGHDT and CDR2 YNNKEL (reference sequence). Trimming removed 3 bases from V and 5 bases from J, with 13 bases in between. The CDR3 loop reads CASSHRGFGETQYF. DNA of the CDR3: TGTGCCAGCAGCCATCGAGGGTTCGGTGAGACCCAGTACTTC.

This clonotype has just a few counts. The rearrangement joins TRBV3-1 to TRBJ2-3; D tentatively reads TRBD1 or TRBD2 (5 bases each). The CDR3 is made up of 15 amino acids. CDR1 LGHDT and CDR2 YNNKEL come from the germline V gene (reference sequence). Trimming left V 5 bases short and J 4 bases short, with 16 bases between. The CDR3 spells CASSEAGTTADTQYF. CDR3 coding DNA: TGTGCCAGCAGCGAGGCCGGGACCACGGCAGATACGCAGTATTTT.

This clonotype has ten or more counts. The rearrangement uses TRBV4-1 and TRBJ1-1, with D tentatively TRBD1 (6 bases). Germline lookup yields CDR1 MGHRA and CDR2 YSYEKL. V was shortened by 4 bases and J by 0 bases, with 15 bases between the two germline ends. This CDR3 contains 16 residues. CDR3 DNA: TGCGCCAGCAGCCCCGGGACAATTCCTTTGAACACTGAAGCTTTCTTT. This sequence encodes CASSPGTIPLNTEAFF.

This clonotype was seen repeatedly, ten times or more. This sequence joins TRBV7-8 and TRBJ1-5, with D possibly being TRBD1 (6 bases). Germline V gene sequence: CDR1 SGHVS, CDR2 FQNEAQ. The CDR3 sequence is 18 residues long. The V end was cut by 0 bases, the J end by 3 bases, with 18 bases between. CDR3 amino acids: CASSLAVSGADVNQPQHF. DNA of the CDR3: TGTGCCAGCAGCTTAGCGGTCTCAGGGGCGGACGTCAATCAGCCCCAGCATTTT.

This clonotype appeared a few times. Written as DNA, the CDR3 is TGTGCCAGCAGCTCCACTCCCCAGGGGGAGCAGTTCTTC. Its translation: CASSSTPQGEQFF. V is TRBV7-3 and J is TRBJ2-1, with a weak D call TRBD1 (6 bases). The CDR3 runs 13 residues. The germline CDR1 and CDR2 sequences are SGHTA and FQGTGA. Trimming shortened V by 4 bases and J by 10 bases, and 14 bases separated the two germline ends.

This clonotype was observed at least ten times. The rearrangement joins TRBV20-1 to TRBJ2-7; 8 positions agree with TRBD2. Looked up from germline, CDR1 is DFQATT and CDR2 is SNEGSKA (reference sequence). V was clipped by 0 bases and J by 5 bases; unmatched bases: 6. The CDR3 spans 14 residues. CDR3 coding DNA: TGCAGTGCTAGAGATGGAGCGGGAGTGAACGAGCAGTACTTC. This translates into CSARDGAGVNEQYF.

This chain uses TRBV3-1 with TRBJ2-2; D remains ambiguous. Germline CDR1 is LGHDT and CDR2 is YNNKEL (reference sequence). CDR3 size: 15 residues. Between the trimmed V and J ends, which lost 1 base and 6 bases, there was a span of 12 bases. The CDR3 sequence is CASSQVQRNSGELFF. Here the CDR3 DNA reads TGTGCCAGCAGCCAAGTTCAGAGAAATTCCGGGGAGCTGTTTTTT.

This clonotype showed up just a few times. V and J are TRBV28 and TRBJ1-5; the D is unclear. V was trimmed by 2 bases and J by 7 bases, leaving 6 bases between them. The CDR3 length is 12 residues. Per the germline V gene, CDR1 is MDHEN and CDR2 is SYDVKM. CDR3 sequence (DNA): TGTGCCAGCAGTTTAGGGCAACAGCCCCAGCATTTT. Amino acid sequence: CASSLGQQPQHF.

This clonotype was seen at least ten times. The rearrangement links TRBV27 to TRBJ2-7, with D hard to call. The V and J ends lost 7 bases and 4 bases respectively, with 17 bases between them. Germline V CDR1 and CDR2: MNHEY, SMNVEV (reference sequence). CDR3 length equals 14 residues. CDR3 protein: CASTRTDGPYEQYF. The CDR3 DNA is TGTGCCAGCACCAGGACGGACGGGCCGTACGAGCAGTACTTC.

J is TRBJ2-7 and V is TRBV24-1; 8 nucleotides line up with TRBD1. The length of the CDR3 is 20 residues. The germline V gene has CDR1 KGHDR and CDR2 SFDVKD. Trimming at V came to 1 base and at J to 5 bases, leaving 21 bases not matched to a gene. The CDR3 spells CATSDLFSVDGTGVFHEQYF. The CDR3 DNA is TGTGCCACCAGTGATTTATTTTCAGTCGACGGGACAGGAGTCTTCCACGAGCAGTACTTC.

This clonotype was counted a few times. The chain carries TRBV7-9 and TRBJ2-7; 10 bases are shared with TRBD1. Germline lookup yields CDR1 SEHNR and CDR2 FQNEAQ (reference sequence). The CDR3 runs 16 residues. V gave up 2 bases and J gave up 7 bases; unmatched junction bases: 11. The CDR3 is CASSLLAGTGVGEQYF. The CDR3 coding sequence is TGTGCCAGCAGCTTACTAGCCGGGACAGGGGTAGGAGAGCAGTACTTC.

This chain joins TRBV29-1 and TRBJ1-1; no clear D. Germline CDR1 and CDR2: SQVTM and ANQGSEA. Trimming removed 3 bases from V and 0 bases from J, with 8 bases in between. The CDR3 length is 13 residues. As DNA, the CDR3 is TGCAGCGTTGATCACCGAGTGAACACTGAAGCTTTCTTT. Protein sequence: CSVDHRVNTEAFF.